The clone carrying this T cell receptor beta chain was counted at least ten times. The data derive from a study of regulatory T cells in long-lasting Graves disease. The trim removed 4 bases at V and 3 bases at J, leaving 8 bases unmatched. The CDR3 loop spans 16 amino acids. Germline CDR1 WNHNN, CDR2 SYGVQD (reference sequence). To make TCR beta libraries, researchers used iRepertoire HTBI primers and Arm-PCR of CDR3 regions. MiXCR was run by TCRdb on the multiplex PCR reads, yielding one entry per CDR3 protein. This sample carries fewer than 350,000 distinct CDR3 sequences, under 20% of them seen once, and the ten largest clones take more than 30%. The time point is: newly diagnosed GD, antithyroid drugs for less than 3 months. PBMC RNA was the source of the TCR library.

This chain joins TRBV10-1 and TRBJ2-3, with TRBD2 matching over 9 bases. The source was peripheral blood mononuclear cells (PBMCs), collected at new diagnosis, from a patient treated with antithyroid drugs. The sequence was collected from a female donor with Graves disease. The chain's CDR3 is CASSGHGLATTDTQYF. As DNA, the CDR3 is TGCGCCAGCAGTGGTCATGGACTAGCGACGACAGATACGCAGTATTTT.